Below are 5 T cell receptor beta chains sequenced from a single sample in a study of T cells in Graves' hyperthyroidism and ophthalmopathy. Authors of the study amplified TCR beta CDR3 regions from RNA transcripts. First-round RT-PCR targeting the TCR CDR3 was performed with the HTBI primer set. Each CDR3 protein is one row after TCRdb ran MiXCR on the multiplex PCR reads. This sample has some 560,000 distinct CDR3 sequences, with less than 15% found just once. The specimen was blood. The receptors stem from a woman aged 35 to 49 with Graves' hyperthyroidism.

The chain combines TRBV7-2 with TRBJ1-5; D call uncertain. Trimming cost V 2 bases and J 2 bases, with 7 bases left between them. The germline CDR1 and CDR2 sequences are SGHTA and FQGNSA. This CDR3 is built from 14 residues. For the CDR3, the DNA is TGTGCCAGCAGCTTACCTCATGGCAATCAGCCCCAGCATTTT. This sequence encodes CASSLPHGNQPQHF.

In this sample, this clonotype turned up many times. The CDR3 reads CSATGLAGSDEQFF. CDR3 nucleotide sequence: TGCAGTGCTACGGGACTAGCGGGATCGGATGAGCAGTTCTTC. The rearrangement uses TRBV20-1 and TRBJ2-1; 13 bases are a match to TRBD2. The trim removed 4 bases at V and 8 bases at J, leaving 5 bases unmatched. The CDR3 spans 14 residues. Germline V gives CDR1 DFQATT, CDR2 SNEGSKA (reference sequence).

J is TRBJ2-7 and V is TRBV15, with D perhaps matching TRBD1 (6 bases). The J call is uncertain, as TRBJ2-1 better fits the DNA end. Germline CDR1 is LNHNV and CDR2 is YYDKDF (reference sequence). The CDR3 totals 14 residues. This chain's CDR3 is CATSRVRGSYEQFF. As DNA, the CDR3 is TGTGCCACCAGCAGAGTGAGGGGGTCCTACGAGCAGTTCTTC.

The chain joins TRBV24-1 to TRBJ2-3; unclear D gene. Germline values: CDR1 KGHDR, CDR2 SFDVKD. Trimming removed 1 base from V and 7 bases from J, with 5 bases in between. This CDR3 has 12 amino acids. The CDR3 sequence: CATSDFGHTQYF. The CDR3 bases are TGTGCCACCAGTGATTTTGGGCATACGCAGTATTTT.

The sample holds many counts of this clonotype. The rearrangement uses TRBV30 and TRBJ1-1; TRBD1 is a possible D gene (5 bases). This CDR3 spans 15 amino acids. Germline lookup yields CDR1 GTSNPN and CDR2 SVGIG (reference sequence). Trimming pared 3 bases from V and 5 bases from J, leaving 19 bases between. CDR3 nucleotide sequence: TGTGCCTGGAGCTTGGTCGGAAGGGGTGTTACTGAAGCTTTCTTT. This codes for CAWSLVGRGVTEAFF.